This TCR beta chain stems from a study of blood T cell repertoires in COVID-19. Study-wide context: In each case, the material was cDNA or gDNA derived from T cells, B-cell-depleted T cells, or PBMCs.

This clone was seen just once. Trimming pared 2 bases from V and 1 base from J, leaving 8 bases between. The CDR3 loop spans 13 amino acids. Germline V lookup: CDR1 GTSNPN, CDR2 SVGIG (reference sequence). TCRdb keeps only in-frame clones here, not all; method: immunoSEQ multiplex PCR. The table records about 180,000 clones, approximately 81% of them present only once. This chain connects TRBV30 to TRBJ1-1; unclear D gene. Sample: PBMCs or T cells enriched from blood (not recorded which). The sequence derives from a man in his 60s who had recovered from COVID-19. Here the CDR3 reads CAWSYIPNTEAFF. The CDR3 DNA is TGTGCCTGGAGTTATATCCCGAACACTGAAGCTTTCTTT.